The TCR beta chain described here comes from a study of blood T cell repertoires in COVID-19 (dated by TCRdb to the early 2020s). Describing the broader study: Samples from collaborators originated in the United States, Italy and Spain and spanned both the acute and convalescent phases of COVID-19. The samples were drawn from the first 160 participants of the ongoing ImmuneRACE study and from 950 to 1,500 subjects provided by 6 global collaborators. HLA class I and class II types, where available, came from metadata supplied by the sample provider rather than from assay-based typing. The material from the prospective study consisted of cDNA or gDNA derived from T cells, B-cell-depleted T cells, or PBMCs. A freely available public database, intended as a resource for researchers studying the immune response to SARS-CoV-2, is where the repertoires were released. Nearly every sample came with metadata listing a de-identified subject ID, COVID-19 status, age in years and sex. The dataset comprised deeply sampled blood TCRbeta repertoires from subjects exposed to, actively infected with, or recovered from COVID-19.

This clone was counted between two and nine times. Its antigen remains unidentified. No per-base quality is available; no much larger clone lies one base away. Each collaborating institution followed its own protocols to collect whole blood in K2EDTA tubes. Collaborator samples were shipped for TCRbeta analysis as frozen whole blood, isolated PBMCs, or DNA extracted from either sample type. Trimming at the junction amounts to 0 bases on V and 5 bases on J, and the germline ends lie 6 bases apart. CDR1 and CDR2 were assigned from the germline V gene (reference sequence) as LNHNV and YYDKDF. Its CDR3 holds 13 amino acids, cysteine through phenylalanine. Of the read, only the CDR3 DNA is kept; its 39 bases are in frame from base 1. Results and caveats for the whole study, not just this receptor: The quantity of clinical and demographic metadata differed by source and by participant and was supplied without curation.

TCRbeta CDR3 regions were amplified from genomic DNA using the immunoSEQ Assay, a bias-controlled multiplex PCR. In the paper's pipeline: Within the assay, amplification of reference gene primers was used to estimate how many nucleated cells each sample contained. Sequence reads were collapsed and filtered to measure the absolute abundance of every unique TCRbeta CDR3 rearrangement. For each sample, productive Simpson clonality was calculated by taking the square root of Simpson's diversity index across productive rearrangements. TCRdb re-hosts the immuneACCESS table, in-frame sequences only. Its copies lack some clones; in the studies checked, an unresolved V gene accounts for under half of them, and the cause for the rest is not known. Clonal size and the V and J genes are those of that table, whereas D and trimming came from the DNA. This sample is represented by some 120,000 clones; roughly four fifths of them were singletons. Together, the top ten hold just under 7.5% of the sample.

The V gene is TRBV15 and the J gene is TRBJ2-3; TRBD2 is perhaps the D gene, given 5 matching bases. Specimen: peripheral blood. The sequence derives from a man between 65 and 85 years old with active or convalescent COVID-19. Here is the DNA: TGTGCCACCAGCAGAGATCGGGGAGATACGCAGTATTTT. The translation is CATSRDRGDTQYF. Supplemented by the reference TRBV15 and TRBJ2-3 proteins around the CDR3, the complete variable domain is DAMVIQNPRYQVTQFGKPVTLSCSQTLNHNVMYWYQQKSSQAPKLLFHYYDKDFNNEADTPDNFQSRRPNTSFCFLDIRSPGLGDTAMYLCATSRDRGDTQYFGPGTRLTVL.